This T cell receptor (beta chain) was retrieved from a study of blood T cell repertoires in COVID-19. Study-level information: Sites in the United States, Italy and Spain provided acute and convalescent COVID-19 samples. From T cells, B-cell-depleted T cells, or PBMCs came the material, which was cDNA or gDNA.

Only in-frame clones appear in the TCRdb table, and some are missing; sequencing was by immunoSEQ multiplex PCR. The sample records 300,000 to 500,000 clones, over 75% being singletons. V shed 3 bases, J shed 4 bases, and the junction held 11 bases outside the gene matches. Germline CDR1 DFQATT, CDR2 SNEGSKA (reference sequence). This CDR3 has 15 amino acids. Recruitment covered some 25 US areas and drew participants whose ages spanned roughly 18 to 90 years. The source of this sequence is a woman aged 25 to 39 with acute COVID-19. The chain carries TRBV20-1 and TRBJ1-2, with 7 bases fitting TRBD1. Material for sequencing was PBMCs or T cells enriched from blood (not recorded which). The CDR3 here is CSASYPGQPSYGYTF. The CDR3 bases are TGCAGTGCTAGTTATCCGGGACAGCCCTCCTATGGCTACACCTTC.